These 9 T cell receptor beta chains came from one sample sequenced in a study of a mutant IDH1 vaccine in newly diagnosed glioma. Time point meaning: week 35, safety follow-up. Doses comprised 300 ug of mutant IDH1 20-mer peptide each, plus topical imiquimod. TCRdb keeps only in-frame clones here, not all; method: immunoSEQ multiplex PCR. This repertoire shows some 29,000 clones, approximately 79% found once; its top ten account for 9.3%. Their target antigens are unknown. Specimen: PBMCs, collected from a glioma patient whose treatment included an IDH1 peptide vaccine. These receptors came from a woman in her twenties or thirties with glioma. Some clones in this sample may be carry-over from other donors' samples.

This chain uses TRBV30 with TRBJ1-2; D remains ambiguous. The V gene lost 0 bases and the J gene lost 4 bases, with 21 bases spanning the gap. In germline, CDR1 is GTSNPN, CDR2 SVGIG (reference sequence). There are 17 residues in the CDR3. This CDR3 is CAWSVALGYRALYGYTF. CDR3 coding DNA: TGTGCCTGGAGTGTAGCTTTGGGTTACAGAGCACTCTATGGCTACACCTTC.

The chain employs TRBV10-1 and TRBJ2-1, with 9 positions matching TRBD2. Germline CDR1 reads WNHNN; CDR2 reads SYGVQD (reference sequence). The ends lost 6 bases at V and 0 bases at J; junction bases unmatched: 9. The CDR3 is made up of 17 amino acids. The CDR3 here is CASSPSGIGGSYNEQFF. CDR3 in DNA: TGCGCCAGCAGCCCTAGCGGGATTGGTGGCTCCTACAATGAGCAGTTCTTC.

The chain carries TRBV7-8 and TRBJ2-5; 10 bases are shared with TRBD1. Germline loops: CDR1 SGHVS, CDR2 FQNEAQ. V gave up 5 bases and J gave up 5 bases; unmatched junction bases: 8. This CDR3 is 15 amino acids long. The chain's CDR3 is CASSLRDRGGETQYF. The CDR3 bases are TGTGCCAGCAGCCTCCGGGACAGGGGAGGGGAGACCCAGTACTTC.

This clone was seen only a few times. This chain links TRBV2 with TRBJ2-7; possibly TRBD1 for D (5 bases). The V end lost 0 bases, the J end lost 0 bases, and 9 bases lay between the germline ends. Germline-derived CDR1 and CDR2 are SNHLY and FYNNEI. This CDR3 contains 15 residues. This CDR3 reads CASSEAQGISYEQYF. CDR3 bases: TGTGCCAGCAGTGAAGCCCAGGGAATCTCCTACGAGCAGTACTTC.

A few counts support this clone. The chain links TRBV5-8 to TRBJ2-7, with 9 bases matching TRBD1. This CDR3 region has 14 residues. In germline, CDR1 is SGHTS, CDR2 YDEGEE. The junction had 11 bases not matched to a gene; V was cut back by 4 bases and J by 9 bases. The CDR3 bases are TGTGCCAGCAGCCCCCGACAGGGGGAAGTGGCGCAGTACTTC. Translation: CASSPRQGEVAQYF.

This clone has just one count. This sequence joins TRBV7-2 and TRBJ2-5; 9 nucleotides match TRBD1. The CDR3 spans 16 residues. The trim removed 1 base at V and 5 bases at J, leaving 8 bases unmatched. CDR1 SGHTA and CDR2 FQGNSA come from the germline V gene. The CDR3 nucleotides are TGTGCCAGCAGCTTAGGACCAACAGGGGGCATGGAGACCCAGTACTTC. Translated, it gives CASSLGPTGGMETQYF.

This sequence joins TRBV7-9 and TRBJ1-2, with D possibly matching TRBD1 (5 bases). The V gene's germline CDR1 is SEHNR and CDR2 FQNEAQ (reference sequence). This CDR3 has 13 residues. V lost 5 bases to trimming and J lost 2 bases, with 9 bases between them. The CDR3, as DNA: TGTGCCAGCAGCCAGACAGTGAACTATGGCTACACCTTC. Its translation is CASSQTVNYGYTF.

The V call is TRBV4-2, the J call TRBJ2-7; 7 bases line up with TRBD1. Per the germline V gene, CDR1 is LGHNA and CDR2 is YNFKEQ. CDR3 length: 15 amino acids. J lost 7 bases, V lost 2 bases, and 11 bases had no gene match. The CDR3 loop reads CASSQSYRGLGEQYF. The CDR3, as DNA: TGTGCCAGCAGCCAATCGTACAGGGGCCTCGGGGAGCAGTACTTC.

The rearrangement uses TRBV5-6 and TRBJ1-4; TRBD1 is a possible D gene (5 bases). The CDR3 sequence is 17 residues long. The germline V gene encodes CDR1 SGHDT and CDR2 YYEEEE. With 2 bases removed from V and 4 bases from J, the gap between germline ends came to 18 bases. The CDR3 region has the DNA TGTGCCAGCAGCTTCAGGCAGGGTGGGGAGCTTAATGAAAAACTGTTTTTT. Translation gives CASSFRQGGELNEKLFF.